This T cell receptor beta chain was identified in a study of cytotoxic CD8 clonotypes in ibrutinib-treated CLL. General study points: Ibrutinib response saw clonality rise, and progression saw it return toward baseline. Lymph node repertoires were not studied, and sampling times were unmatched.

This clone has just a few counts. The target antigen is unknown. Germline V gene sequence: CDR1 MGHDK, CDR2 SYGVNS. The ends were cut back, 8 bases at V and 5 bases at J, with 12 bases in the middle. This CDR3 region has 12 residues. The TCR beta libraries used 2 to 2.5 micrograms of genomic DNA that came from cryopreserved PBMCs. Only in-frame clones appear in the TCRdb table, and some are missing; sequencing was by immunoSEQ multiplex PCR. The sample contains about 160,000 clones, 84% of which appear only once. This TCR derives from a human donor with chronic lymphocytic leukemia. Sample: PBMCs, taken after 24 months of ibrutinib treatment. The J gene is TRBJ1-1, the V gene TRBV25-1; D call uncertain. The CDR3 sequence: CASHVSGTEAFF. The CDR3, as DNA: TGTGCCAGCCACGTTTCGGGAACTGAAGCTTTCTTT.